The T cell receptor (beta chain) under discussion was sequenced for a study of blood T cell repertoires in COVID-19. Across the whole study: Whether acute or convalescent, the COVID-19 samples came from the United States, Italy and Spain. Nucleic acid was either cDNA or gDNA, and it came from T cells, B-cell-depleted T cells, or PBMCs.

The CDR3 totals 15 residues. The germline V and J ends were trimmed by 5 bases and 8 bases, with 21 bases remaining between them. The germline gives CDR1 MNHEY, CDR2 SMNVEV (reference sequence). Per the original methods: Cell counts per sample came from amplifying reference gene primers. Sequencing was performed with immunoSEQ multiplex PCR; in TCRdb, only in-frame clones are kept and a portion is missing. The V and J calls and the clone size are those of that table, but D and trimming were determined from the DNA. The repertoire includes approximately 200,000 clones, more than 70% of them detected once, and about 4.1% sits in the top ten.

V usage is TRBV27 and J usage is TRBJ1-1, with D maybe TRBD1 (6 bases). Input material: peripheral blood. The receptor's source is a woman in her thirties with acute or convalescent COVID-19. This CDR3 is CASSPLRQAVPEAFF. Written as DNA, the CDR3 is TGTGCCAGCAGTCCCCTCCGACAGGCTGTCCCAGAAGCTTTCTTT.